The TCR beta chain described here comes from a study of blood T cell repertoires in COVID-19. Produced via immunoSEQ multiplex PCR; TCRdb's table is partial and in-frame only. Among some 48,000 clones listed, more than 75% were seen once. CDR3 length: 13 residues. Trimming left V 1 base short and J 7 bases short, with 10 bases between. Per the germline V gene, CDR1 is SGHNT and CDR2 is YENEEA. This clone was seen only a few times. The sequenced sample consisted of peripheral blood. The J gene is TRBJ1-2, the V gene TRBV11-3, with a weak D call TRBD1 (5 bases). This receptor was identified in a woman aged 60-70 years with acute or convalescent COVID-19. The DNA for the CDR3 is TGTGCCAGCAGCTTAGTGGGTGGGGCTGGCTACACCTTC. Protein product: CASSLVGGAGYTF.